The 26 T cell receptor beta chains reported below all come from one sample, sequenced in a study of blood T cell repertoires in COVID-19. Here immunoSEQ multiplex PCR was the method, and the copy in TCRdb shows in-frame clones only, minus some. The table records 81,000 or so clones, over 75% of them present only once. Specimen: peripheral blood. Source of these receptors: a man in his fifties with COVID-19, enrolled during active disease.

The CDR3, as DNA: TGTGCCAGCAGCGTAGAGGGACAGAAGGCAGATACGCAGTATTTT. Its protein is CASSVEGQKADTQYF. This chain joins TRBV9 and TRBJ2-3, with 7 positions matching TRBD1. Germline V gene sequence: CDR1 SGDLS, CDR2 YYNGEE. With 0 bases clipped from V and 4 bases from J, the junction kept 5 bases outside the gene matches. The CDR3 is made up of 15 amino acids.

This CDR3 is CASSTLQGAGYGYTF. Here the CDR3 DNA reads TGCGCCAGCAGCACCCTACAGGGGGCGGGCTATGGCTACACCTTC. This rearrangement joins TRBV5-1 to TRBJ1-2, with TRBD1 matching over 9 bases. This CDR3 has 15 residues. Germline values: CDR1 SGHRS, CDR2 YFSETQ. V lost 4 bases and J lost 4; bases outside the gene matches: 8.

V usage is TRBV7-5 and J usage is TRBJ2-7; TRBD1, the D gene given by the table, was not confirmed from the DNA. TRBV7-5 is reported as a pseudogene. The CDR3 runs to 14 residues. CDR3 sequence reads: CARNPRQASYEQYF. CDR3 DNA sequence: TGTGCCAGAAATCCTAGACAGGCATCCTACGAGCAGTACTTC.

This clone was picked up a small number of times. The gene calls are TRBV5-1 and TRBJ1-1, with 8 bases lining up with TRBD1. The CDR3 runs to 16 residues. The germline CDR1 and CDR2 sequences are SGHRS and YFSETQ. Trimming cost V 4 bases and J 4 bases; bases outside gene matches: 12. CDR3 residues: CASSPGQGIMSTEAFF. DNA of the CDR3: TGCGCCAGCAGCCCCGGACAGGGCATCATGAGCACTGAAGCTTTCTTT.

The J gene is TRBJ2-1, the V gene TRBV30; 11 bases align to TRBD2. Trimming at V came to 1 base and at J to 8 bases, leaving 10 bases not matched to a gene. The CDR3 covers 16 residues. Germline V gene lookup returns CDR1 GTSNPN and CDR2 SVGIG (reference sequence). This CDR3 is CAWSAATSGSYYEQFF. CDR3 sequence (DNA): TGTGCCTGGAGTGCTGCTACTAGCGGGAGTTATTATGAGCAGTTCTTC.

This clone was seen more than once but under ten times. The gene calls are TRBV3-1 (or the pseudogene TRBV3-2) and TRBJ1-4; D is ambiguous. V was trimmed by 1 base and J by 6 bases, leaving 6 bases between them. Germline CDR1 is LGHDT and CDR2 is YNNKEL (reference sequence). The CDR3 spans 13 residues. In DNA form, the CDR3 reads TGTGCCAGCAGCCAAGGCGGAGATGAAAAACTGTTTTTT. Translating gives CASSQGGDEKLFF.

The rearrangement joins TRBV2 to TRBJ1-2; 10 positions agree with TRBD1. V was pared by 0 bases and J by 4 bases, with 2 bases of the junction left unmatched. This CDR3 is built from 15 residues. Germline CDR1 is SNHLY and CDR2 is FYNNEI. The CDR3 is CASSEARTGGYGYTF. DNA for the CDR3: TGTGCCAGCAGTGAAGCCCGGACAGGGGGCTATGGCTACACCTTC. The whole variable domain, filled in from reference TRBV2 and TRBJ1-2, reads EPEVTQTPSHQVTQMGQEVILRCVPISNHLYFYWYRQILGQKVEFLVSFYNNEISEKSEIFDDQFSVERPDGSNFTLKIRSTKLEDSAMYFCASSEARTGGYGYTFGSGTRLTVV.

The V and J genes are TRBV9 and TRBJ1-2; 7 bases are a match to TRBD1. This CDR3 comprises 17 residues. Looked up from germline, CDR1 is SGDLS and CDR2 is YYNGEE. Germline trimming cut 0 bases from V and 4 bases from J; bases unmatched to any gene: 12. Here the CDR3 DNA reads TGTGCCAGCAGCGTAGGGGACAGAATTCCCCGGGGCTATGGCTACACCTTC. Translating it yields CASSVGDRIPRGYGYTF.

This clone was picked up a small number of times. The chain joins TRBV7-9 to TRBJ2-5, with D possibly TRBD1 on 5 matching bases. This CDR3 comprises 13 residues. V gave up 5 bases and J gave up 3 bases, with 10 bases separating them. Germline V gives CDR1 SEHNR, CDR2 FQNEAQ (reference sequence). The CDR3 DNA is TGTGCCAGCAGCCCTGAAGGGGAAGAGACCCAGTACTTC. This encodes CASSPEGEETQYF.

This clone has only one observation. The V call is TRBV19, the J call TRBJ2-1; 8 bases agree with TRBD2. Germline V gives CDR1 LNHDA, CDR2 SQIVND (reference sequence). The CDR3 totals 17 residues. Unmatched junction bases numbered 12, after V lost 3 bases and J lost 5 bases. This CDR3 reads CASSITRISGRDNEQFF. The CDR3 DNA sequence: TGTGCCAGTAGTATCACCCGCATCAGCGGGAGAGACAATGAGCAGTTCTTC.

The chain recombines TRBV29-1 with TRBJ1-2; TRBD1 agrees at 8 bases. Per germline, CDR1 SQVTM and CDR2 ANQGSEA. CDR3 length: 12 amino acids. V shed 4 bases and J 5 bases; nucleotides not matched to a gene: 3. CDR3 loop: CSVVGQGYGYTF. The CDR3 region has the DNA TGCAGCGTTGTCGGACAGGGTTATGGCTACACCTTC.

This clone has only a few counts. The chain carries TRBV7-9 and TRBJ1-5; tentative D call: TRBD1 (6 bases). V was trimmed by 4 bases and J by 7 bases, leaving 8 bases between them. Germline V gene lookup returns CDR1 SEHNR and CDR2 FQNEAQ (reference sequence). This CDR3 contains 12 residues. CDR3 nucleotide sequence: TGTGCCAGCAGCTCCCAGGGGCAGCCCCAGCATTTT. Its protein product is CASSSQGQPQHF. Filled out from reference TRBV7-9 and TRBJ1-5, the complete variable domain reads DTGVSQNPRHKITKRGQNVTFRCDPISEHNRLYWYRQTLGQGPEFLTYFQNEAQLEKSRLLSDRFSAERPKGSFSTLEIQRTEQGDSAMYLCASSSQGQPQHFGDGTRLSIL.

V is TRBV9 and J is TRBJ2-7, with 10 nucleotides matching TRBD2. Germline loops: CDR1 SGDLS, CDR2 YYNGEE. Trimming cost V 1 base and J 5 bases; bases outside gene matches: 6. CDR3 length: 15 amino acids. CDR3 bases: TGTGCCAGCAGCGTACGGGCTAGCGGGAGCAACGAGCAGTACTTC. Encoded protein: CASSVRASGSNEQYF.

The rearrangement joins TRBV10-3 to TRBJ1-2; D is undetermined. Germline loops: CDR1 ENHRY, CDR2 SYGVKD. Trimming removed 0 bases from V and 1 base from J, with 3 bases in between. This CDR3 contains 13 residues. This CDR3 is CAISESRNYGYTF. Here the CDR3 DNA reads TGTGCCATCAGTGAGTCGCGTAACTATGGCTACACCTTC.

This clone has just one count. This sequence joins TRBV14 and TRBJ1-5; D is undetermined. CDR1 is SGHDN, CDR2 FVKESK, per germline. The CDR3 length is 13 residues. Trimming removed 0 bases from V and 6 bases from J, with 6 bases in between. CDR3 in amino acids: CASSQENIQPQHF. CDR3 bases: TGTGCCAGCAGCCAAGAGAACATTCAGCCCCAGCATTTT.

The rearrangement links TRBV6-2 or TRBV6-3 to TRBJ1-5, with D perhaps TRBD1 (6 bases). CDR3 length equals 14 residues. Germline V gene sequence: CDR1 MNHEY, CDR2 SVGEGT. V was trimmed by 5 bases and J by 5 bases, leaving 13 bases between them. CDR3 region: CASSIDRFYQPQHF. For the CDR3, the DNA is TGTGCCAGCAGTATTGACAGGTTCTATCAGCCCCAGCATTTT.

In this sample, this clone turned up a few times. The V call is TRBV4-2, the J call TRBJ1-5; 8 nucleotides line up with TRBD1. Germline V CDR1 and CDR2: LGHNA, YNFKEQ. CDR3 length: 16 amino acids. J was trimmed by 4 bases and V by 1 base; bases with no gene match: 6. As DNA, the CDR3 is TGTGCCAGCAGCCAAGCGGTACAGGGGGGAAATCAGCCCCAGCATTTT. Its protein product is CASSQAVQGGNQPQHF.

This clone has a handful of counts. The CDR3 DNA follows: TGTGCCAGCAGCCCCCACAGGGGTGGTCAAGAGACCCAGTACTTC. This encodes CASSPHRGGQETQYF. The chain links TRBV7-8 to TRBJ2-5; the match to TRBD1 covers 7 bases. The CDR3 is 15 residues long. The V gene's germline CDR1 is SGHVS and CDR2 FQNEAQ. After removal of 5 bases from V and 2 bases from J, the junction contained 8 bases not matched to a gene. Using reference TRBV7-8 and TRBJ2-5 for the parts outside the CDR3, the full variable domain is GAGVSQSPRYKVAKRGQDVALRCDPISGHVSLFWYQQALGQGPEFLTYFQNEAQLDKSGLPSDRFFAERPEGSVSTLKIQRTQQEDSAVYLCASSPHRGGQETQYFGPGTRLLVL.

The rearrangement joins TRBV7-9 to TRBJ1-5; no reliable D call. Looked up from germline, CDR1 is SEHNR and CDR2 is FQNEAQ (reference sequence). Trimming stripped 1 base from V and 9 bases from J, with 13 bases between. The CDR3 runs to 14 residues. CDR3: CASSLDGVGTPQHF. The CDR3 nucleotides are TGTGCCAGCAGCTTAGACGGGGTCGGAACGCCCCAGCATTTT.

The V and J genes are TRBV19 and TRBJ2-7; TRBD2 might be the D (6 bases). This CDR3 region has 12 residues. V was shortened by 2 bases and J by 11 bases, with 13 bases between the two germline ends. Germline lookup yields CDR1 LNHDA and CDR2 SQIVND (reference sequence). CDR3 DNA: TGTGCCAGTAGTATATTAGGGGAGGCGAAGTACTTC. This sequence encodes CASSILGEAKYF.

This sequence joins TRBV5-8 and TRBJ2-7; D remains unclear. This CDR3 region has 13 residues. Germline CDR1 and CDR2: SGHTS and YDEGEE. Deletions cut 6 bases from V and 1 base from J, with 11 bases between. CDR3 region: CASNYPASYEQYF. CDR3 nucleotides: TGTGCCAGCAACTACCCCGCTTCCTACGAGCAGTACTTC.

The chain links TRBV5-1 to TRBJ2-7; 7 bases agree with TRBD2. CDR1 is SGHRS, CDR2 YFSETQ, per germline. Losses at the gene ends were 2 bases for V and 2 bases for J; bases not matched to a gene: 16. The CDR3 has 18 amino acids. The CDR3 spells CASSFSGGAGASPYEQYF. As DNA, the CDR3 is TGCGCCAGCAGCTTTTCAGGAGGGGCGGGAGCTAGTCCCTACGAGCAGTACTTC.

This chain links TRBV21-1 with TRBJ1-6. TRBV21-1 is a documented pseudogene. This CDR3 comprises 17 residues. The CDR3 coding sequence is TGTGCCAGCAGCAAAGCCCCTTTGGGAGCGGATAATTCACCCCTCCACTTT. This encodes CASSKAPLGADNSPLHF.

The V gene is TRBV19, the J gene TRBJ2-7; D is unresolved. This CDR3 is built from 11 residues. Germline V gene sequence: CDR1 LNHDA, CDR2 SQIVND (reference sequence). Trimming removed 5 bases from V and 5 bases from J, with 7 bases in between. This CDR3 is CASSSRNEQYF. The CDR3 DNA sequence: TGTGCCAGTAGTTCTAGAAACGAGCAGTACTTC.

The chain recombines TRBV15 with TRBJ2-2, with D tentatively TRBD1 (5 bases). The V and J ends lost 1 base and 4 bases respectively, with 13 bases between them. Germline CDR1 is LNHNV and CDR2 is YYDKDF (reference sequence). The CDR3 covers 16 residues. CDR3: CATSRGGGHLTGELFF. The CDR3 DNA is TGTGCCACCAGCAGAGGAGGCGGACATCTCACCGGGGAGCTGTTTTTT.

This chain uses TRBV7-2 with TRBJ2-1; 14 bases match TRBD2. CDR1 and CDR2 from the germline V gene are SGHTA and FQGNSA. The CDR3 runs to 17 residues. The J segment lost 2 bases and the V segment lost 4 bases, leaving 4 bases of the junction unmatched. CDR3 protein: CASSSTSGGGAYNEQFF. CDR3 bases: TGTGCCAGCAGCTCGACTAGCGGGGGGGGAGCCTACAATGAGCAGTTCTTC.